The rows below give T cell receptor beta chains drawn from one sample of a study of blood T cell repertoires in COVID-19. Generated by immunoSEQ multiplex PCR, the TCRdb table keeps only in-frame clones and is missing some. Counted here are under 350,000 clones, around nine tenths occurring once; the ten biggest clones make up around 1.9%. Material: PBMCs or T cells enriched from blood (not recorded which). These receptors came from a woman aged 60-75 years who had recovered from COVID-19. The CDR3 runs from the conserved cysteine through the conserved F or W.

CDR3 protein	V gene
CASSLNSGRAGETQYF	TRBV27
CASSEAGDIPDTQYF	TRBV10-1
CASSSFSGRGFSYNEQFF	TRBV19
CAWELGGNTIYF	TRBV30
CATSENPPRSYEQYF	TRBV24-1
CASRGTGATNEKLFF	TRBV10-2
CASRGQGASEQYF	TRBV13
CASSDTNSPLHF	TRBV9
CASSVGGGAYNSPLHF	TRBV9
CAWKPLSGRRNEQFF	TRBV30
CASSHFPVADTQYF	TRBV23-1
CASSNRDRAYNEQFF	TRBV9
CASRGQGYAEAFF	TRBV11-3
CASSVAGVAGYTF	TRBV9
CASRRAPGYGYTF	TRBV27
CASSLFTGADAEQYF	TRBV28
CSASAGHQYSNQPQHF	TRBV20-1
CASSERQAGELFF	TRBV2
CATKLLAASTDTQYF	TRBV5-1
CASSPPRSEGYGYTF	TRBV18
CASSHPMETQYF	TRBV4-1
CASSPIGLAGHNEQFF	TRBV7-3
CASSDYGGLYEQYF	TRBV5-1
CASSGSNAGEFGEKLFF	TRBV27
CASSQTGTGAYNEQFF	TRBV18
CASSITVQLNQPQHF	TRBV19
CASSLQGNSPLHF	TRBV7-9
CASSIGQGVGYTF	TRBV19
CASSLVGQANTEAFF	TRBV5-5
CASSEQGHSGNTIYF	TRBV2
CASSGWEGDQETQYF	TRBV28
CASSQDKAGSNTGELFF	TRBV4-1
CASSLKDPGRGEAFF	TRBV11-1
CASSSAGGGIHYEQYF	TRBV5-1
CASRGGLIYEQYF	TRBV6-5
CASSLGMGTTLSPLHF	TRBV5-1
CASSPQTGQGNTIYF	TRBV4-2
CASSRDYSNQPQHF	TRBV9